The entry that follows covers one TCR beta chain sequence. Its antigen is not identified. This sample was taken from a study of cytomegalovirus exposure and HLA in healthy donors. Both 60 Vbeta primers and 13 Jbeta primers went into the PCR. Clones were read by immunoSEQ multiplex PCR, and TCRdb kept only the in-frame ones, dropping some. With roughly 55,000 clones in the sample, the ten largest clones hold about 10%. The CDR3 loop spans 16 amino acids. The V gene end was trimmed by 8 bases and the J gene end by 7 bases; junction bases not matched to a gene: 16. CDR1 is SNHLY, CDR2 FYNNEI, per germline. Study results and caveats: A prior analysis recorded that most TCR beta V segments were productive about 87% or about 30% of the time. Available immune exposure information was restricted to CMV serostatus only. Links to common viral pathogens appeared, in a later analysis, for several of the most significant clusters. Exclusion applied to some V segments, including TRBV6-2 and TRBV6-3, as they were indistinguishable.

V gene TRBV2 combines with J gene TRBJ2-1; 8 bases line up with TRBD2. The sequence was obtained from a man aged 45 to 65 in good health and CMV-seropositive. The sample taken for sequencing was PBMCs. CDR3 DNA sequence: TGTGCCAGCGGGCGCACCGGGACTAGAGGTTTGAATGAGCAGTTCTTC. It translates to CASGRTGTRGLNEQFF.